A single sample gave rise to the 3 T cell receptor beta chains below, sequenced in a study of OX40 agonist ivuxolimab in advanced cancers. The repertoire was sequenced with immunoSEQ multiplex PCR; TCRdb's copy has only in-frame clones and lacks some. The repertoire has 35,000 to 40,000 clones, around 80% of them found once; the top ten carry under 2%. Here the sequenced sample was CD4+ or CD8+ T cells sorted from blood, taken in a trial of the OX40 agonist ivuxolimab. The receptor set was obtained from an adult with an advanced solid tumor such as melanoma, head and neck, liver or kidney cancer.

The chain recombines TRBV9 with TRBJ2-3; 10 nucleotides agree with TRBD2. Germline V gene sequence: CDR1 SGDLS, CDR2 YYNGEE. The length of the CDR3 is 15 residues. V shed 4 bases, J shed 1 base, and the junction held 3 bases outside the gene matches. CDR3 bases: TGTGCCAGCAGCCTCGGGACTAGCGGCACAGATACGCAGTATTTT. Translation gives CASSLGTSGTDTQYF.

V usage is TRBV30 and J usage is TRBJ1-1, with a weak D call TRBD1 (6 bases). CDR3 length: 12 residues. Germline lookup yields CDR1 GTSNPN and CDR2 SVGIG (reference sequence). Trimming took 5 bases from V and 5 from J, leaving 12 bases between them. The CDR3 DNA reads TGTGCCTGGTTCAGGCAGGGGACTGAAGCTTTCTTT. It yields the protein CAWFRQGTEAFF.

The J gene is TRBJ1-6, the V gene TRBV29-1; 9 nucleotides agree with TRBD1. The CDR3 totals 13 residues. Germline values: CDR1 SQVTM, CDR2 ANQGSEA. The trim removed 4 bases at V and 7 bases at J, leaving 2 bases unmatched. The CDR3 here is CSVGGTGNSPLHF. The CDR3 bases are TGCAGCGTTGGAGGGACAGGGAATTCACCCCTCCACTTT.